This T cell receptor beta chain was captured in a study of T cells in Graves' hyperthyroidism and ophthalmopathy. Whole-study findings and limits: Stable hyperthyroidism was separated from ophthalmopathy by a model based on 13 V-J features.

Researchers amplified the TCR beta CDR3 regions from RNA transcripts. TCR CDR3 underwent first-round RT-PCR with the HTBI primer set. MiXCR, run by TCRdb on the multiplex PCR reads, gives a single entry per CDR3 protein. The profile shows approximately 480,000 distinct CDR3 sequences, around 20% of them singletons. The CDR3 totals 15 residues. V was pared by 4 bases and J by 1 base, with 14 bases between. Clinical symptoms, serum thyroxine, TRAb, thyroid ultrasound and orbital computed tomography informed diagnoses. The PBMCs were taken from around 10 ml of fresh peripheral blood. This clonotype was observed once. Its antigen is undetermined.

Sequenced sample: blood. The chain employs TRBV12-3 or TRBV12-4 and TRBJ2-7; D unclear. The TCR was taken from a man aged 18 to 30 with Graves' hyperthyroidism. Here the CDR3 DNA reads TGTGCCAGCAGTTCGAGACGCACCCTATCCTACGAGCAGTACTTC. Amino acid sequence: CASSSRRTLSYEQYF.